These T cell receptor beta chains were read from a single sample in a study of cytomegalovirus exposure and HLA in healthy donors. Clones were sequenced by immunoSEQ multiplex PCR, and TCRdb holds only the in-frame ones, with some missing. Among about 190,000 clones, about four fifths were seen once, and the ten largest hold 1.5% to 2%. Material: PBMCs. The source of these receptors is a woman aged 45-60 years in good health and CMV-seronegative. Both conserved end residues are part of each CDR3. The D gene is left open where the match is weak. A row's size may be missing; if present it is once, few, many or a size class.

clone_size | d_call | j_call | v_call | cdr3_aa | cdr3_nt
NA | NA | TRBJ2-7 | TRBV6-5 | CASSFRQVYEQYF | TGTGCCAGCAGTTTCCGACAGGTGTACGAGCAGTACTTC
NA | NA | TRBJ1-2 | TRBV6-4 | CASSPSKRTRYGYTF | TGTGCCAGCAGCCCCTCGAAGCGTACTAGGTATGGCTACACCTTC
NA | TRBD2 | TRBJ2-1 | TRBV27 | CASSLFTSGSYNEQFF | TGTGCCAGCAGTTTGTTCACTAGCGGGAGTTACAATGAGCAGTTCTTC
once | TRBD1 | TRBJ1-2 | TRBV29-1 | CSGETGGGGYGYTF | TGCAGCGGCGAAACAGGGGGCGGGGGATATGGCTACACCTTC
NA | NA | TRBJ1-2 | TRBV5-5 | CASSLDSSKLYGYTF | TGTGCCAGCAGTCTTGACAGCTCAAAACTCTATGGCTACACCTTC
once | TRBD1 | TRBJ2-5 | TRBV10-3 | CAIRTGAQETQYF | TGTGCCATCAGGACAGGGGCGCAAGAGACCCAGTACTTC
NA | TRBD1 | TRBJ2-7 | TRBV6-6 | CASSKSPGQRSYEQYF | TGTGCCAGCAGCAAGTCACCGGGACAGAGGTCCTACGAGCAGTACTTC
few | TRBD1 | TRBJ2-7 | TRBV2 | CASGGVGQIEQYF | TGTGCCAGCGGAGGTGTGGGACAGATCGAGCAGTACTTC
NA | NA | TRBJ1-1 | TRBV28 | CASSSLQGHMNTEAFF | TGTGCCAGCAGTTCCCTTCAGGGCCACATGAACACTGAAGCTTTCTTT
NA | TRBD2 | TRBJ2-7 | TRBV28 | CASTVSGRIPRQYF | TGTGCCAGCACGGTTAGCGGGAGGATCCCCCGGCAGTACTTC
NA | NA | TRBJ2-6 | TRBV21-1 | CASRTNSQAFLSGANVLTF | TGTGCCAGCAGGACGAATTCACAGGCATTCCTCTCTGGGGCCAACGTCCTGACTTTC
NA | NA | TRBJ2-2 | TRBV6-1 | CASSEIYAAGELFF | TGTGCCAGCAGTGAAATTTATGCGGCCGGGGAGCTGTTTTTT
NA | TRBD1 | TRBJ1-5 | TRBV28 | CASTRTGGVGQPQHF | TGTGCCAGCACCCGGACAGGGGGCGTGGGTCAGCCCCAGCATTTT
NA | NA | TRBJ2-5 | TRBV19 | CASSPGLQETQYF | TGTGCCAGTAGTCCGGGACTTCAAGAGACCCAGTACTTC
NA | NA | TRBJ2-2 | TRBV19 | CASSQQSANTGELFF | TGTGCCAGTAGTCAACAGAGTGCGAACACCGGGGAGCTGTTTTTT